This T cell receptor beta chain was obtained from a study of CD8+ T cells in alopecia areata. At the level of the study: Patients in the treated group were given tofacitinib by mouth, 5 to 10 mg twice a day.

Extraction and reverse transcription of RNA yielded cDNA as the sequencing template. Only in-frame clones appear in the TCRdb table, and some are missing; sequencing was by immunoSEQ multiplex PCR. The sample shows about 150,000 clones, just over 65% of them seen only once. Study findings and constraints: An increase in clonality over normal scalp was evident in lesional scalp, especially alopecia totalis/universalis. Many expanded lesional clones remained in scalp and blood on tofacitinib.

Treatment given: oral pan-JAK inhibitor, 5-10 mg twice daily. Alopecia areata patients provided lesional scalp punch biopsies and peripheral blood. With respect to this clone: Its specificity is unknown.

The ends were cut back, 2 bases at V and 4 bases at J, with 11 bases in the middle. Germline lookup yields CDR1 SQVTM and CDR2 ANQGSEA. The length of the CDR3 is 13 residues. The TCR was taken from a human donor with alopecia areata. The chain uses TRBV29-1 and TRBJ1-2; D is unclear. The sequencing here drew on CD4+ T cells sorted from blood, taken at week 4, from a patient treated with tofacitinib. The CDR3 DNA reads as TGCAGCGTTGAATCGGGGTTCGGCTATGGCTACACCTTC. Protein: CSVESGFGYGYTF.